The 20 T cell receptor beta chains presented below share a single source sample, sequenced in a study of response to subunit inactivated influenza vaccine. TCRdb called the RT-PCR reads again in MiXCR, with one record for every CDR3 protein. The data contain 500,000 or so distinct CDR3 sequences, approximately 15% of them seen just once; the ten biggest clones take up 3% to 3.5%. This specimen was CD4+ T cells sorted from PBMCs, taken less than 30 months after vaccination. The source is a man between 50 and 70 years old who received an inactivated influenza vaccine.

The chain employs TRBV9 and TRBJ2-3; D unresolved. There are 15 residues in the CDR3. Trimming took off 2 bases at V and 2 bases at J, with 12 bases between the two ends. CDR1 and CDR2 from the germline V gene are SGDLS and YYNGEE. This CDR3 is CASSVSGANTDTQYF. For the CDR3, the DNA is TGTGCCAGCAGCGTGTCAGGCGCCAACACAGATACGCAGTATTTT.

This clonotype was recorded many times. V gene TRBV4-2 combines with J gene TRBJ2-4, with 9 bases matching TRBD2. Germline CDR1 is LGHNA and CDR2 is YNFKEQ. Trimming cost V 3 bases and J 7 bases; bases outside gene matches: 10. This CDR3 contains 16 residues. In DNA, the CDR3 is TGTGCCAGCAGCCAGACTTTAGCGGGAGTACGCAACATTCAGTACTTC. This gives the protein CASSQTLAGVRNIQYF.

This clonotype was observed at least ten times. This chain connects TRBV12-3 or TRBV12-4 to TRBJ2-3, with TRBD2 matching over 11 bases. This CDR3 has 15 amino acids. Unmatched junction bases numbered 8, after V lost 5 bases and J lost 7 bases. The CDR3 loop is CASSPPGLAANTQYF. The CDR3 coding sequence is TGTGCCAGCAGTCCACCGGGACTAGCGGCGAATACGCAGTATTTT.

J is TRBJ2-7 and V is TRBV11-2; no firm D call. The CDR3 consists of 13 residues. Trimming left V 5 bases short and J 3 bases short, with 11 bases between. Germline loops: CDR1 SGHAT, CDR2 FQNNGV. The CDR3 here is CASSNRANYEQYF. The CDR3 coding sequence is TGTGCCAGCAGCAATAGGGCAAACTACGAGCAGTACTTC.

This chain joins TRBV10-3 and TRBJ2-5; D is ambiguous. Germline V gives CDR1 ENHRY, CDR2 SYGVKD. Deletions cut 2 bases from V and 3 bases from J, with 7 bases between. The CDR3 is made up of 13 amino acids. This chain's CDR3 is CAISETDKETQYF. CDR3 sequence (DNA): TGTGCCATCAGTGAGACAGACAAAGAGACCCAGTACTTC.

The chain uses TRBV4-1 and TRBJ2-1; possible D gene TRBD1, 6 bases. CDR3 length equals 14 residues. V lost 1 base, J lost 7 bases, and 11 bases lay in between. CDR1 is MGHRA, CDR2 YSYEKL, per germline. In nucleotides, the CDR3 is TGCGCCAGCAGCCAAGCTGACAGGAGTAATGAGCAGTTCTTC. The encoded protein is CASSQADRSNEQFF.

The chain recombines TRBV5-1 with TRBJ2-2; no definite D call. CDR1 and CDR2 (germline): SGHRS, YFSETQ. V gave up 1 base and J gave up 3 bases, with 10 bases separating them. This CDR3 spans 15 amino acids. As DNA, the CDR3 is TGCGCCAGCAGCTTGAGGACGGAAGACACCGGGGAGCTGTTTTTT. Translation: CASSLRTEDTGELFF.

This clonotype was observed a handful of times. The J gene is TRBJ1-6, the V gene TRBV12-3 or TRBV12-4; D gene uncertain. The length of the CDR3 is 14 residues. Trimming left V 7 bases short and J 8 bases short, with 15 bases between. CDR3 bases: TGTGCCAGCAAGAGAGGTACCAACCATTCACCCCTCCACTTT. Its translation is CASKRGTNHSPLHF.

Ten or more counts support this clonotype. V gene TRBV28 combines with J gene TRBJ2-5; D uncertain. Germline V gene data show CDR1 as MDHEN and CDR2 as SYDVKM. V lost 6 bases, J lost 3 bases, and 14 bases lay in between. CDR3 length equals 14 residues. In nucleotides, the CDR3 is TGTGCCAGCAGCACGGGTCAGCTGAAAGAGACCCAGTACTTC. Translation gives CASSTGQLKETQYF.

The J gene is TRBJ2-3, the V gene TRBV4-3; 7 nucleotides align to TRBD2. CDR1 is LGHNA and CDR2 is YSLEER in the germline V gene. Trimming took 0 bases from V and 5 from J; bases not matched to a gene: 5. The length of the CDR3 is 15 residues. CDR3 DNA sequence: TGCGCCAGCAGCCAAGAGGGCGGGAGAGTAGATACGCAGTATTTT. Protein sequence: CASSQEGGRVDTQYF.

The rearrangement links TRBV18 to TRBJ1-4; D is undetermined. The V gene lost 3 bases and the J gene lost 8 bases, with 10 bases spanning the gap. The CDR3 covers 13 residues. Germline V gene data show CDR1 as KGHSH and CDR2 as LQKENI. This CDR3 reads CASSPGWEEKLFF. The CDR3 DNA reads as TGTGCCAGCTCACCTGGATGGGAGGAAAAACTGTTTTTT.

This clonotype was counted between two and nine times. The J gene is TRBJ1-4, the V gene TRBV28; maybe TRBD1 (6 bases). The V end lost 6 bases, the J end lost 0 bases, and 14 bases lay between the germline ends. The germline V gene has CDR1 MDHEN and CDR2 SYDVKM. The CDR3 has 16 amino acids. CDR3 nucleotide sequence: TGTGCCAGCAGACGTGGACAGTACCCAACTAATGAAAAACTGTTTTTT. This sequence encodes CASRRGQYPTNEKLFF.

The chain carries TRBV21-1 and TRBJ2-3; TRBD1, the table's D call, was not compared with the DNA. TRBV21-1 is annotated as a pseudogene. The CDR3 is 15 residues long. The CDR3 spells CASSPPGLSTDTQYF. CDR3 DNA sequence: TGTGCCAGCAGCCCCCCAGGTCTCAGCACAGATACGCAGTATTTT.

This sequence joins TRBV20-1 and TRBJ2-1; 10 nucleotides match TRBD2. The CDR3 is made up of 16 amino acids. The ends lost 3 bases at V and 3 bases at J; junction bases unmatched: 8. Germline CDR1 reads DFQATT; CDR2 reads SNEGSKA (reference sequence). The CDR3 region has the DNA TGCAGTGCTAGTCGAATAGCGGGAGGAGGCTACAATGAGCAGTTCTTC. This gives the protein CSASRIAGGGYNEQFF.

The rearrangement links TRBV29-1 to TRBJ1-2; 8 bases are shared with TRBD1. The trim removed 8 bases at V and 2 bases at J, leaving 7 bases unmatched. Germline V gene data show CDR1 as SQVTM and CDR2 as ANQGSEA. The CDR3 length is 13 residues. The CDR3 protein is CSIVQGANYGYTF. CDR3 DNA: TGCAGCATTGTTCAGGGGGCCAACTATGGCTACACCTTC.

This clonotype was detected a few times. This chain links TRBV4-2 with TRBJ2-1, with D possibly matching TRBD2 (6 bases). The length of the CDR3 is 16 residues. The germline gives CDR1 LGHNA, CDR2 YNFKEQ. V lost 0 bases and J lost 5, with 14 bases in between. The CDR3 region is CASSQDGDWLNNEQFF. CDR3 bases: TGTGCCAGCAGCCAAGATGGGGACTGGCTAAACAATGAGCAGTTCTTC.

The chain couples TRBV6-2 or TRBV6-3 to TRBJ1-2, with D hard to call. The CDR3 spans 14 residues. Trimming took off 8 bases at V and 7 bases at J, with 20 bases between the two ends. Germline CDR1 reads MNHEY; CDR2 reads SVGEGT. CDR3 loop: CASVPTGLTFGYTF. The DNA of the CDR3 is TGTGCCAGCGTCCCCACGGGCCTTACCTTTGGCTACACCTTC.

The chain couples TRBV9 to TRBJ2-7; 7 bases are a match to TRBD2. Trimming at V came to 4 bases and at J to 4 bases, leaving 14 bases not matched to a gene. Germline V gene sequence: CDR1 SGDLS, CDR2 YYNGEE. The CDR3 loop spans 16 amino acids. CDR3 nucleotides: TGTGCCAGCAGCCCCTTGGGGGGTAGCGGGTGGTACGAGCAGTACTTC. Translating it yields CASSPLGGSGWYEQYF.

The gene calls are TRBV24-1 and TRBJ2-1; a possible D gene is TRBD2 (5 bases). V was trimmed by 0 bases and J by 13 bases, leaving 15 bases between them. Germline V lookup: CDR1 KGHDR, CDR2 SFDVKD. The CDR3 runs to 14 residues. In DNA, the CDR3 is TGTGCCACCAGTGATTTGTGGCTTGCCGGAGGACAGTTCTTC. Its protein is CATSDLWLAGGQFF.

The J gene is TRBJ1-5, the V gene TRBV5-6, with TRBD1 matching over 8 bases. V gave up 4 bases and J gave up 7 bases; unmatched junction bases: 7. From germline, CDR1 is SGHDT and CDR2 YYEEEE. The CDR3 totals 14 residues. The CDR3 loop is CASSKGQGGQPQHF. DNA of the CDR3: TGTGCCAGCAGCAAAGGACAGGGAGGGCAGCCCCAGCATTTT. Full variable domain (remainder filled in from reference TRBV5-6 and TRBJ1-5): DAGVTQSPTHLIKTRGQQVTLRCSPKSGHDTVSWYQQALGQGPQFIFQYYEEEERQRGNFPDRFSGHQFPNYSSELNVNALLLGDSALYLCASSKGQGGQPQHFGDGTRLSIL.